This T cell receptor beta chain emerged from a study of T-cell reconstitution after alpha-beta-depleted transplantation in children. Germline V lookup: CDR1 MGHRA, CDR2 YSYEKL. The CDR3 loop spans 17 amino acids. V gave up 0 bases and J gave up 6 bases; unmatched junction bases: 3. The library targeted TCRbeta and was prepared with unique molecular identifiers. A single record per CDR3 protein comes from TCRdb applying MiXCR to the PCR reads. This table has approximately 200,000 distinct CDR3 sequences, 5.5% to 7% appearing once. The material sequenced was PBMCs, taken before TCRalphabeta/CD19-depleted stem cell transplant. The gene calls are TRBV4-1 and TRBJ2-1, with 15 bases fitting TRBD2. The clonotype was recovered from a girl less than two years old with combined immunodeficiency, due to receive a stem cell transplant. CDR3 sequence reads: CASSQEAGLAGGNEQFF. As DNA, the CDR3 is TGCGCCAGCAGCCAAGAAGCGGGACTAGCGGGGGGCAATGAGCAGTTCTTC.